Below are 27 T cell receptor beta chains sequenced from a single sample in a study of blood T cell repertoires in COVID-19. Repertoires were generated with immunoSEQ multiplex PCR, while TCRdb's copy carries only in-frame clones and drops some. The repertoire has a few hundred thousand clones, 70% to 90% of them found once; the top ten carry 6.5% to 9.5%. Sequenced sample: PBMCs or T cells enriched from blood (not recorded which). These receptors came from a woman in her sixties who had recovered from COVID-19.

About this clone: Other nucleotide sequences in the sample specify the same CDR3. In DNA form, the CDR3 reads TGTGCCAGCAGTCGACAGGGGAACTATGGCTACACCTTC. Translating gives CASSRQGNYGYTF. V is TRBV6-5 and J is TRBJ1-2; 8 bases are a match to TRBD1. Germline loops: CDR1 MNHEY, CDR2 SVGAGI. J was trimmed by 2 bases and V by 5 bases; bases with no gene match: 1. The CDR3 length is 13 residues.

This chain uses TRBV6-1 with TRBJ1-5, with D possibly TRBD1 on 5 matching bases. The germline CDR1 and CDR2 sequences are MNHNS and SASEGT. The CDR3 has 14 residues. The ends were cut back, 2 bases at V and 10 bases at J, with 15 bases in the middle. For the CDR3, the DNA is TGTGCCAGCAGTGAATTGACAGCCGGGCGTCCCCAGCATTTT. Protein: CASSELTAGRPQHF.

The table lists this clone with a count of one. The gene calls are TRBV2 and TRBJ2-7, with D perhaps matching TRBD2 (6 bases). Trimming stripped 10 bases from V and 5 bases from J, with 6 bases between. CDR3 length equals 9 residues. CDR1 and CDR2 (germline): SNHLY, FYNNEI. The CDR3 reads CATGDEQYF. The CDR3 DNA reads TGTGCCACGGGGGACGAGCAGTACTTC.

CDR3 sequence reads: CASSKTSGASGANVLTF. The DNA of the CDR3 is TGTGCCAGTAGTAAGACTAGCGGGGCTTCTGGGGCCAACGTCCTGACTTTC. This chain links TRBV19 with TRBJ2-6, with 11 bases lining up with TRBD2. Germline V gene lookup returns CDR1 LNHDA and CDR2 SQIVND (reference sequence). The V and J ends lost 4 bases and 1 base, in that order; junction bases with no gene match: 3. The CDR3 is 17 amino acids.

The V call is TRBV28, the J call TRBJ2-4; weak D call: TRBD2 (6 bases). CDR3 size: 13 residues. Trimming took 6 bases from V and 5 from J, leaving 11 bases between them. In germline, CDR1 is MDHEN, CDR2 SYDVKM. The CDR3 spells CASSPPGENIQYF. CDR3 nucleotide sequence: TGTGCCAGCAGCCCGCCGGGGGAAAACATTCAGTACTTC.

CDR3 sequence (DNA): TGTGCCAGCAGCGTAATAGGGGGCATTGAGACCCAGTACTTC. Translated, it gives CASSVIGGIETQYF. The chain joins TRBV9 to TRBJ2-5; 7 bases line up with TRBD1. The germline V gene encodes CDR1 SGDLS and CDR2 YYNGEE. The CDR3 has 14 amino acids. The junction had 5 bases not matched to a gene; V was cut back by 1 base and J by 5 bases.

The rearrangement uses TRBV5-6 and TRBJ1-2; TRBD1 matches at 9 bases. The CDR3 spans 16 residues. Trimming took 0 bases from V and 8 from J; bases not matched to a gene: 11. From germline, CDR1 is SGHDT and CDR2 YYEEEE. The chain's CDR3 is CASSLGTGTGRRGYTF. DNA for the CDR3: TGTGCCAGCAGCTTGGGAACCGGGACAGGGAGGAGAGGCTACACCTTC.

The chain links TRBV4-1 to TRBJ2-7; 12 nucleotides match TRBD2. The CDR3 loop spans 16 amino acids. Germline-derived CDR1 and CDR2 are MGHRA and YSYEKL. After removal of 4 bases from V and 1 base from J, the junction contained 5 bases not matched to a gene. CDR3 amino acids: CASSRATSGGSYEQYF. The CDR3 nucleotides are TGCGCCAGCAGCCGTGCAACTAGCGGGGGGTCCTACGAGCAGTACTTC.

The chain carries TRBV6-5 and TRBJ2-2, with D unclear. The CDR3 is 15 residues long. The V gene's germline CDR1 is MNHEY and CDR2 SVGAGI. Deletions cut 2 bases from V and 1 base from J, with 8 bases between. The CDR3 DNA reads as TGTGCCAGCAGTTACAGCCCCCAGAACACCGGGGAGCTGTTTTTT. Protein: CASSYSPQNTGELFF.

The genes are TRBV10-3 and TRBJ2-7; D ambiguous. V was cut by 0 bases and J by 2 bases, with 8 bases left in between. The CDR3 spans 14 residues. CDR1 ENHRY and CDR2 SYGVKD come from the germline V gene. For the CDR3, the DNA is TGTGCCATCAGTGAGTCAGTAGCCCCCTACGAGCAGTACGTC. This gives the protein CAISESVAPYEQYV.

Here the CDR3 reads CASTPGLLADTQYF. CDR3 coding DNA: TGTGCCAGCACGCCCGGGTTGTTGGCAGATACGCAGTATTTT. The rearrangement links TRBV7-2 to TRBJ2-3, with D unresolved. Deletions cut 7 bases from V and 4 bases from J, with 15 bases between. The CDR3 covers 14 residues. Germline V lookup: CDR1 SGHTA, CDR2 FQGNSA. Looking up the rest from reference TRBV7-2 and TRBJ2-3 gives the full variable domain: GAGVSQSPSNKVTEKGKDVELRCDPISGHTALYWYRQSLGQGLEFLIYFQGNSAPDKSGLPSDRFSAERTGGSVSTLTIQRTQQEDSAVYLCASTPGLLADTQYFGPGTRLTVL.

The chain carries TRBV7-9 and TRBJ2-2; 7 nucleotides align to TRBD1. Looked up from germline, CDR1 is SEHNR and CDR2 is FQNEAQ (reference sequence). This CDR3 contains 16 residues. With V trimmed by 5 bases and J by 4 bases, 10 bases remained unmatched. DNA for the CDR3: TGTGCCAGCAGCCGACAGGGATCAGTCGGCACCGGGGAGCTGTTTTTT. Its translation: CASSRQGSVGTGELFF.

The V gene is TRBV7-2, the J gene TRBJ2-2; 9 bases align to TRBD2. The CDR3 totals 15 residues. V lost 4 bases to trimming and J lost 5 bases; unmatched junction nucleotides: 5. The germline gives CDR1 SGHTA, CDR2 FQGNSA. CDR3 amino acids: CASSSSGAWTGELFF. The CDR3 bases are TGTGCCAGCAGCTCTAGCGGGGCCTGGACCGGGGAGCTGTTTTTT. The full variable domain, its missing parts supplied by reference TRBV7-2 and TRBJ2-2, is GAGVSQSPSNKVTEKGKDVELRCDPISGHTALYWYRQSLGQGLEFLIYFQGNSAPDKSGLPSDRFSAERTGGSVSTLTIQRTQQEDSAVYLCASSSSGAWTGELFFGEGSRLTVL.

The chain recombines TRBV29-1 with TRBJ2-1; D gene ambiguous. The CDR3 contains 15 residues. V dropped 4 bases and J dropped 5 bases, with 18 bases sitting between them. Per germline, CDR1 SQVTM and CDR2 ANQGSEA. CDR3 bases: TGCAGCGTTGTACCCGCGATAGATTTGAACAATGAGCAGTTCTTC. Translation: CSVVPAIDLNNEQFF.

This rearrangement joins TRBV18 to TRBJ1-5; D may be TRBD1 (6 bases). Germline lookup yields CDR1 KGHSH and CDR2 LQKENI. Trimming cost V 9 bases and J 3 bases, with 12 bases left between them. This CDR3 has 13 amino acids. This CDR3 is CASSTGNNQPQHF. Written as DNA, the CDR3 is TGTGCCAGTTCCACAGGGAACAATCAGCCCCAGCATTTT.

The chain carries TRBV5-4 and TRBJ2-5; 8 positions agree with TRBD2. Germline V gives CDR1 SGHNT, CDR2 YYREEE (reference sequence). This CDR3 is built from 16 residues. Losses at the gene ends were 1 base for V and 4 bases for J; bases not matched to a gene: 9. The CDR3 protein is CASSLFGGGSSETQYF. As DNA, the CDR3 is TGTGCCAGCAGCTTGTTCGGGGGGGGCTCGTCAGAGACCCAGTACTTC.

The V and J genes are TRBV6-5 and TRBJ2-3, with D possibly matching TRBD2 (7 bases). The ends were cut back, 7 bases at V and 5 bases at J, with 16 bases in the middle. The length of the CDR3 is 14 residues. Germline V gene lookup returns CDR1 MNHEY and CDR2 SVGAGI. The CDR3, as DNA: TGTGCCAGCACCAAGGGGGGGCTCGGAGATACGCAGTATTTT. It translates to CASTKGGLGDTQYF.

The rearrangement joins TRBV5-1 to TRBJ2-4; 7 bases fit TRBD2. CDR1 and CDR2 from the germline V gene are SGHRS and YFSETQ. The length of the CDR3 is 15 residues. V shed 0 bases and J 7 bases; nucleotides not matched to a gene: 7. The CDR3 DNA is TGCGCCAGCAGCTTGGGGTCCTCCGGGGGGAACATTCAGTACTTC. Translated: CASSLGSSGGNIQYF.

Comments on this clone: This sample also contains other DNA sequences that code for the same CDR3. The chain is built from TRBV5-1 and TRBJ2-3; TRBD1 aligns across 8 bases. This CDR3 is built from 14 residues. The V and J ends lost 3 bases and 1 base, in that order; junction bases with no gene match: 1. The V gene's germline CDR1 is SGHRS and CDR2 YFSETQ. CDR3 residues: CASSSGQGTDTQYF. In DNA, the CDR3 is TGCGCCAGCAGCTCGGGACAGGGCACAGATACGCAGTATTTT.

This sequence joins TRBV2 and TRBJ1-3; D may be TRBD1 (5 bases). V was pared by 6 bases and J by 0 bases, with 12 bases between. CDR1 is SNHLY, CDR2 FYNNEI, per germline. The CDR3 is 15 amino acids. This CDR3 reads CASRADSSSGNTIYF. The CDR3 nucleotides read TGTGCCAGCAGGGCCGACAGCAGCTCTGGAAACACCATATATTTT.

This clone was detected only a few times. The V gene is TRBV24-1, the J gene TRBJ2-1, with D perhaps matching TRBD1 (5 bases). Trimming removed 8 bases at V and 6 bases at J, with 10 bases between. CDR1 and CDR2 (germline): KGHDR, SFDVKD. This CDR3 contains 12 residues. The CDR3 loop is CATTSQGNEQFF. In nucleotides, the CDR3 is TGTGCCACCACCTCCCAGGGCAATGAGCAGTTCTTC.

This clone was observed a single time. The genes are TRBV27 and TRBJ1-2; TRBD1 is a possible D gene (5 bases). Germline-derived CDR1 and CDR2 are MNHEY and SMNVEV (reference sequence). The V and J ends lost 2 bases and 4 bases respectively, with 14 bases between them. The CDR3 is made up of 15 amino acids. The CDR3 region is CASSLMLGLSYGYTF. DNA of the CDR3: TGTGCCAGCAGTTTAATGCTGGGGCTTAGCTATGGCTACACCTTC.

The chain links TRBV27 to TRBJ2-1, with TRBD1 matching 7 bases. Germline values: CDR1 MNHEY, CDR2 SMNVEV (reference sequence). Germline trimming cut 8 bases from V and 4 bases from J; bases unmatched to any gene: 14. The CDR3 sequence is 16 residues long. The CDR3 DNA sequence: TGTGCCAGCCGCCAAGGCCCGGGACAGATTTACAATGAGCAGTTCTTC. Residues: CASRQGPGQIYNEQFF.

This clone has a single count. The chain is built from TRBV19 and TRBJ2-2; 8 nucleotides align to TRBD1. The CDR3 contains 16 residues. V lost 4 bases and J lost 4; bases outside the gene matches: 8. CDR1 is LNHDA, CDR2 SQIVND, per germline (reference sequence). CDR3 loop: CASSKFQGAVTGELFF. The CDR3 DNA is TGTGCCAGTAGTAAATTTCAGGGGGCGGTCACCGGGGAGCTGTTTTTT.

The rearrangement links TRBV19 to TRBJ2-1; 7 nucleotides align to TRBD2. The V segment lost 1 base and the J segment 9 bases; nucleotides outside the gene matches: 6. Germline CDR1 is LNHDA and CDR2 is SQIVND (reference sequence). This CDR3 has 14 residues. The CDR3 here is CASSIAGGLGEQFF. The CDR3 region has the DNA TGTGCCAGTAGTATAGCGGGGGGTCTTGGTGAGCAGTTCTTC.

The chain is built from TRBV10-3 and TRBJ2-1; 8 positions match TRBD1. CDR3 length: 13 residues. Looked up from germline, CDR1 is ENHRY and CDR2 is SYGVKD. J was trimmed by 7 bases and V by 8 bases; bases with no gene match: 7. The CDR3 is CAIRAGGGNEQFF. In DNA form, the CDR3 reads TGTGCCATCCGGGCAGGGGGCGGAAATGAGCAGTTCTTC.

The chain employs TRBV29-1 and TRBJ1-2; 8 nucleotides agree with TRBD1. V was pared by 1 base and J by 8 bases, with 6 bases of the junction left unmatched. This CDR3 has 13 amino acids. The germline V gene encodes CDR1 SQVTM and CDR2 ANQGSEA. The CDR3 region has the DNA TGCAGCGTTGAAGGACAGGGGCCTTGGGGCTACACCTTC. The encoded protein is CSVEGQGPWGYTF.